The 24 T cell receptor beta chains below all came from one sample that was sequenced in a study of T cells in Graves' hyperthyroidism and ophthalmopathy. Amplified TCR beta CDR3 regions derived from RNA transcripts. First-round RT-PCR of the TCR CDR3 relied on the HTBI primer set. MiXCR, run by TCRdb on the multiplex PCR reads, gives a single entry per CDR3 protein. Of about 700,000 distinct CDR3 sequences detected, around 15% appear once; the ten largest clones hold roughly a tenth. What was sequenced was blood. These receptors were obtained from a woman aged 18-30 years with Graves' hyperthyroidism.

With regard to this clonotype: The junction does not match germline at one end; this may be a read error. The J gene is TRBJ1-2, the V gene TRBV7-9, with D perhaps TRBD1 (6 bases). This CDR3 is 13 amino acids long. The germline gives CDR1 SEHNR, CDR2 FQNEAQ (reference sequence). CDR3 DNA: TGTGCCAGCACCTCCGGGACAAGCTATGGCTGCACCTTC. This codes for CASTSGTSYGCTF.

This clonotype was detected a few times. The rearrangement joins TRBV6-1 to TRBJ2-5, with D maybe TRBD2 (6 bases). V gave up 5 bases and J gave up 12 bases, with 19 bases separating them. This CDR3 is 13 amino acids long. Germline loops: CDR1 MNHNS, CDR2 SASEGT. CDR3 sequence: CASSSGGGTVEYF. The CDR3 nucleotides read TGTGCCAGCAGTTCCGGGGGTGGGACGGTGGAGTACTTC.

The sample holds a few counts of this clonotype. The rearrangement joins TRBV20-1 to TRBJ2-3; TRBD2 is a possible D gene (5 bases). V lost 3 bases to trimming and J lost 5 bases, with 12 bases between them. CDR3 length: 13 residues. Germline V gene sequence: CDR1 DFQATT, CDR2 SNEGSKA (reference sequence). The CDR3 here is CSASNGNGDTQYF. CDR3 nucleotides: TGCAGTGCTAGCAACGGGAATGGAGATACGCAGTATTTT.

The CDR3 loop reads CASRPQGARTEAFF. The CDR3 bases are TGTGCCAGCAGGCCTCAGGGGGCGCGCACTGAAGCTTTCTTT. V gene TRBV6-1 combines with J gene TRBJ1-1, with TRBD1 identical over 8 bases. J lost 4 bases, V lost 6 bases, and 7 bases had no gene match. The V gene's germline CDR1 is MNHNS and CDR2 SASEGT. The CDR3 totals 14 residues.

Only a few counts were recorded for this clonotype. CDR3 bases: TGTGCCAGCAGCCCCCGACGGACGAACACTGAAGCTTTCTTT. Translated: CASSPRRTNTEAFF. The rearrangement uses TRBV7-2 and TRBJ1-1; D is unresolved. V was trimmed by 5 bases and J by 1 base, leaving 11 bases between them. The CDR3 has 14 residues. CDR1 is SGHTA, CDR2 FQGNSA, per germline.

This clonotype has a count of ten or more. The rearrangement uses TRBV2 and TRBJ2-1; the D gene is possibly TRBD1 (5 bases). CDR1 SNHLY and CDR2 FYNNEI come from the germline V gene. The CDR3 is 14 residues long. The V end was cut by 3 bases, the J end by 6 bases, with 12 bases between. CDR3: CASSDSGRANEQFF. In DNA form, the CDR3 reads TGTGCCAGCAGTGATTCGGGCAGGGCCAATGAGCAGTTCTTC.

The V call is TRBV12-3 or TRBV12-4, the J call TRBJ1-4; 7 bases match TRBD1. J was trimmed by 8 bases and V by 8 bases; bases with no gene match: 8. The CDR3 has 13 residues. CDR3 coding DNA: TGTGCCAGCCACAGGGGATCGAGAGAAAAACTGTTTTTT. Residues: CASHRGSREKLFF.

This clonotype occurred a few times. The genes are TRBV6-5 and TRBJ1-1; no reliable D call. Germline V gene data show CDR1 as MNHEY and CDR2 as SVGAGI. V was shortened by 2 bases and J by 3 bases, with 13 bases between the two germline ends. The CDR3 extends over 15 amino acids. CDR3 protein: CASSYGWVSDTEAFF. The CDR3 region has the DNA TGTGCCAGCAGTTACGGTTGGGTGTCGGACACTGAAGCTTTCTTT.

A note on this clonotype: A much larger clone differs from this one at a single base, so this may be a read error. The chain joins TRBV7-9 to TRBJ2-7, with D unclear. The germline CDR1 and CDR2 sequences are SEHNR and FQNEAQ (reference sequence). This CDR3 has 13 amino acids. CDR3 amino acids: CAGSLIGPYEQYF. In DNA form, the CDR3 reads TGTGCCGGCAGCTTAATTGGACCCTACGAGCAGTACTTC.

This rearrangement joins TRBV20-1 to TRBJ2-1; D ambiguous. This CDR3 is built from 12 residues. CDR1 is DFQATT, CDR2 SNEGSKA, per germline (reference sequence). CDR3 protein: CSVNHSGNEQFF. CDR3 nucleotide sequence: TGCAGCGTTAACCATTCCGGCAATGAGCAGTTCTTC.

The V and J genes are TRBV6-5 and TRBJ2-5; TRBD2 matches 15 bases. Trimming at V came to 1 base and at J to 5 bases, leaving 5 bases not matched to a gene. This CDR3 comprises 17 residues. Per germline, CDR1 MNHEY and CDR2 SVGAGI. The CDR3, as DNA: TGTGCCAGCAGTTACTTTTGGACTAGCGGGAGGGTTGAGACCCAGTACTTC. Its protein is CASSYFWTSGRVETQYF.

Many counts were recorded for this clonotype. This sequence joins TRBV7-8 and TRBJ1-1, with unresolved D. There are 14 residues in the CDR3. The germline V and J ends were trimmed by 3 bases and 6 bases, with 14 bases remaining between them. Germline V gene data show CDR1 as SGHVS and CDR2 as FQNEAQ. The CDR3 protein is CASSFQASNSEAFF. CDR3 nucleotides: TGTGCCAGCAGCTTTCAGGCCTCTAACTCTGAAGCTTTCTTT.

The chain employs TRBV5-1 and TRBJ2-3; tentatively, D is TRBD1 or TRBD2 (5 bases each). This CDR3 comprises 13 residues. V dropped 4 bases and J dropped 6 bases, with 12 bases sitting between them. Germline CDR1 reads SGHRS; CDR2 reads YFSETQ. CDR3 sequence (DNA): TGCGCCAGCAGCGGGACCCTCGGGGATACGCAGTATTTT. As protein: CASSGTLGDTQYF.

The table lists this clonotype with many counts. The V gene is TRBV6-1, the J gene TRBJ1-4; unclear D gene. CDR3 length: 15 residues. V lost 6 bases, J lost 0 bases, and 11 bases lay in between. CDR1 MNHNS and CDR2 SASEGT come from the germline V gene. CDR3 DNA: TGTGCCAGCAGGCGGACGCCTGCAACTAATGAAAAACTGTTTTTT. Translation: CASRRTPATNEKLFF.

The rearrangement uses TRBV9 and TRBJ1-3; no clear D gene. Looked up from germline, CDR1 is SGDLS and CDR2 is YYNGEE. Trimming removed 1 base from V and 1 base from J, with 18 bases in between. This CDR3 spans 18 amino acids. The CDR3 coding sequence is TGTGCCAGCAGCGTACGCACCGGTGGCTGGAATTCTGGAAACACCATATATTTT. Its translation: CASSVRTGGWNSGNTIYF. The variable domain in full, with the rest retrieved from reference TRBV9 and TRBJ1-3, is DSGVTQTPKHLITATGQRVTLRCSPRSGDLSVYWYQQSLDQGLQFLIQYYNGEERAKGNILERFSAQQFPDLHSELNLSSLELGDSALYFCASSVRTGGWNSGNTIYFGEGSWLTVV.

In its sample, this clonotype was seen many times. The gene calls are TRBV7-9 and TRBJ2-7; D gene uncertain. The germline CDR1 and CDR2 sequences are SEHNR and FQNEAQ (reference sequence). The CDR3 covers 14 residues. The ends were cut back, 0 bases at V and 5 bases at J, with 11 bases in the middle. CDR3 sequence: CASSLAGAAHEQYF. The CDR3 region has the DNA TGTGCCAGCAGCTTAGCAGGAGCTGCCCACGAGCAGTACTTC.

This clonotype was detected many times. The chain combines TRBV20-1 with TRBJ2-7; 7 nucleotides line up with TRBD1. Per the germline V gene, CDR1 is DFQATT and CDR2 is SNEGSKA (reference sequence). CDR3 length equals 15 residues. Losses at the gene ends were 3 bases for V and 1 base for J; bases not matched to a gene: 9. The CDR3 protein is CSARKDRLMSYEQYF. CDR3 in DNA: TGCAGTGCTAGGAAGGACAGGCTAATGTCCTACGAGCAGTACTTC.

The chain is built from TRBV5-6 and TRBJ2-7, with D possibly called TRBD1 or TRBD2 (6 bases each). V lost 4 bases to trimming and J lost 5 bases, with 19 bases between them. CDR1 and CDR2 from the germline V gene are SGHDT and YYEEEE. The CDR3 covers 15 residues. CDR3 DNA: TGTGCCAGCAGCGAGGGGGGCAGGGTTCTCGACGAGCAGTACTTC. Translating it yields CASSEGGRVLDEQYF.

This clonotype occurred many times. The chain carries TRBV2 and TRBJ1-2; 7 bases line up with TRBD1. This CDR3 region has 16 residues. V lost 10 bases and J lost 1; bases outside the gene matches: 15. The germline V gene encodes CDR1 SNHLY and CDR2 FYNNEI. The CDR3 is CAIIPGQFSGNYGYTF. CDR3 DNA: TGTGCCATCATACCGGGACAGTTCTCGGGTAACTATGGCTACACCTTC.

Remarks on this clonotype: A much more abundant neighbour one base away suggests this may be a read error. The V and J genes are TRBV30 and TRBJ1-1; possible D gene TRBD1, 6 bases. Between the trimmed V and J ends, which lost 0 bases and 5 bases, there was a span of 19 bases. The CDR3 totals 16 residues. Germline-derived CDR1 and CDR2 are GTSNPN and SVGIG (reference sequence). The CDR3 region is CAWSVNGQWGKTEAFF. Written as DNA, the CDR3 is TGTGCCTGGAGTGTCAACGGACAGTGGGGGAAGACTGAAGCTTTCTTT.

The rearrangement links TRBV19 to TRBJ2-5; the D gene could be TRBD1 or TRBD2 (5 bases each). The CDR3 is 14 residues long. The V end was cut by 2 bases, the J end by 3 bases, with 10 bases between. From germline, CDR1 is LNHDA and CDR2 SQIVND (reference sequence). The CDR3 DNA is TGTGCCAGTAGTATAAAGGGGACGGAAGAGACCCAGTACTTC. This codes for CASSIKGTEETQYF.

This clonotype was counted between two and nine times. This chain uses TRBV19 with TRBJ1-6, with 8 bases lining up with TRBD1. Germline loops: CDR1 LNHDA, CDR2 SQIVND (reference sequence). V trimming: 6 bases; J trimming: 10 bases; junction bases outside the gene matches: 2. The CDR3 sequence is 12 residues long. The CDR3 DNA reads TGTGCCAGTAGAACAGGGGGATCACCCCTCCACTTT. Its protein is CASRTGGSPLHF.

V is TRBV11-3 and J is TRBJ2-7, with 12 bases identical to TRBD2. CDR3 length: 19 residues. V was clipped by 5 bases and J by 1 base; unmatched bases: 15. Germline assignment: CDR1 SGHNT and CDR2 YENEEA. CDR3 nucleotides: TGTGCCAGCAGCCTAAGCCTGGGACTAGCGGGTGCTTGGTCCTACGAGCAGTACTTC. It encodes CASSLSLGLAGAWSYEQYF.

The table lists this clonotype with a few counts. CDR3 region: CASSQEGNGRVAGETQYF. CDR3 in DNA: TGTGCCAGCAGCCAAGAGGGCAACGGGAGGGTGGCTGGAGAGACCCAGTACTTC. The V gene is TRBV4-2, the J gene TRBJ2-5; TRBD2 matches 8 bases. V shed 0 bases and J 4 bases; nucleotides not matched to a gene: 13. Germline loops: CDR1 LGHNA, CDR2 YNFKEQ. The length of the CDR3 is 18 residues.